These T cell receptor beta chains were read from a single sample in a study of T cell responses to AZD1222 COVID-19 vaccine. Assay used: immunoSEQ multiplex PCR; TCRdb lists only in-frame clones, some missing. The sample consists of about 130,000 clones, 90% of them appearing once. The sample was peripheral blood, taken on day 0 of AZD1222 vaccination. The receptors come from an adult in good health. Each CDR3 is given with its conserved first and last residue. Fields, in order: clone size, J gene, D gene, V gene, CDR3 protein, CDR3 DNA. The D gene is left open where the match is weak. Where a row states a size, it is once, few, many or the class of an expanded clone; other rows omit it.

abundance: .; j_gene: TRBJ2-2; d_gene: .; v_gene: TRBV5-6; CDR3aa: CASSLGVVLGELFF; CDR3nt: TGTGCCAGCAGCTTGGGTGTGGTGCTCGGGGAGCTGTTTTTT
abundance: .; j_gene: TRBJ2-1; d_gene: TRBD2; v_gene: TRBV2; CDR3aa: CASTPGTSGGPVGQFF; CDR3nt: TGTGCCAGCACCCCCGGGACTAGCGGGGGCCCGGTTGGGCAGTTCTTC
abundance: .; j_gene: TRBJ1-2; d_gene: TRBD1; v_gene: TRBV6-5; CDR3aa: CASSSTGTGLYGYTF; CDR3nt: TGTGCCAGCAGTTCGACCGGGACAGGGCTCTATGGCTACACCTTC
abundance: few; j_gene: TRBJ1-1; d_gene: .; v_gene: TRBV30; CDR3aa: CAWRPMDREEAFF; CDR3nt: TGTGCCTGGAGGCCGATGGACAGAGAGGAAGCTTTCTTT
abundance: .; j_gene: TRBJ1-2; d_gene: .; v_gene: TRBV6-6; CDR3aa: CASSYSQGFNYGYTF; CDR3nt: TGTGCCAGCAGTTACTCACAGGGATTTAACTATGGCTACACCTTC
abundance: few; j_gene: TRBJ1-2; d_gene: TRBD1; v_gene: TRBV4-2; CDR3aa: CASSQVMDRANGYTF; CDR3nt: TGTGCCAGCAGCCAAGTGATGGACAGGGCGAATGGCTACACCTTC
abundance: .; j_gene: TRBJ2-7; d_gene: .; v_gene: TRBV6-5; CDR3aa: CASSYLRTQRPYEQYF; CDR3nt: TGTGCCAGCAGTTACCTCCGGACCCAAAGGCCCTACGAGCAGTACTTC
abundance: .; j_gene: TRBJ1-1; d_gene: .; v_gene: TRBV7-2; CDR3aa: CASSLAAMNTEAFF; CDR3nt: TGTGCCAGCAGCTTAGCTGCTATGAACACTGAAGCTTTCTTT
abundance: .; j_gene: TRBJ2-1; d_gene: TRBD2; v_gene: TRBV5-6; CDR3aa: CASSSQRGGYNEQFF; CDR3nt: TGTGCCAGCAGCTCCCAGCGGGGGGGTTACAATGAGCAGTTCTTC
abundance: .; j_gene: TRBJ2-4; d_gene: .; v_gene: TRBV14; CDR3aa: CASSLSGTKNIQYF; CDR3nt: TGTGCCAGCAGCTTGTCTGGGACCAAAAACATTCAGTACTTC
abundance: .; j_gene: TRBJ1-4; d_gene: TRBD1; v_gene: TRBV4-1; CDR3aa: CASSPGTVTNEKLFF; CDR3nt: TGCGCCAGCAGCCCCGGGACAGTAACTAATGAAAAACTGTTTTTT
abundance: .; j_gene: TRBJ1-6; d_gene: TRBD1; v_gene: TRBV6-6; CDR3aa: CASSRRQGRDSPLHF; CDR3nt: TGTGCCAGCAGTCGCCGACAGGGGCGGGATTCACCCCTCCACTTT
abundance: few; j_gene: TRBJ2-1; d_gene: .; v_gene: TRBV5-8; CDR3aa: CASSFPQHNEQFF; CDR3nt: TGTGCCAGCAGCTTTCCACAGCACAATGAGCAGTTCTTC